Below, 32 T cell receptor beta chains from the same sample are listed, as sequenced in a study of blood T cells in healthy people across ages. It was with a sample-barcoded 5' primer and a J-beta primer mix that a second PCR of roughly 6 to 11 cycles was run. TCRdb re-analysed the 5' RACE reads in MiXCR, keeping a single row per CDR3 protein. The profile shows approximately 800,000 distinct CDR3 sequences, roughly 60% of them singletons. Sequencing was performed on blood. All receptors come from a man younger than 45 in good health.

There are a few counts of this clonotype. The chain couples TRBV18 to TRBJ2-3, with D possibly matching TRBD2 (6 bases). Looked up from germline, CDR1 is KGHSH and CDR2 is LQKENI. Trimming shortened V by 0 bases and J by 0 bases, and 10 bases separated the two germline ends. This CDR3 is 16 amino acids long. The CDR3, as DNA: TGTGCCAGCTCACCACCGGTCGGGGGTAGCACAGATACGCAGTATTTT. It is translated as CASSPPVGGSTDTQYF.

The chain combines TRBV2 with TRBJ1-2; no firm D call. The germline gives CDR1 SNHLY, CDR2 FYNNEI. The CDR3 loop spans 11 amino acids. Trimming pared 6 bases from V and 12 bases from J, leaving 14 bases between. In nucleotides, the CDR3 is TGTGCCAGCAGCAGACTCGGGAGTGACACCTTC. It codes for CASSRLGSDTF.

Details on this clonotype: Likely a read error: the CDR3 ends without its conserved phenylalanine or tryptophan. Here the CDR3 reads CASSLDTDSLTAYEQYL. CDR3 nucleotides: TGCGCCAGCAGCTTGGATACGGACAGTCTGACCGCCTACGAGCAGTACCTC. The rearrangement joins TRBV5-1 to TRBJ2-5; TRBD1 might be the D (6 bases). The better agreement between TRBJ2-7 and the DNA end casts doubt on the J call. The germline gives CDR1 SGHRS, CDR2 YFSETQ. The CDR3 has 17 amino acids.

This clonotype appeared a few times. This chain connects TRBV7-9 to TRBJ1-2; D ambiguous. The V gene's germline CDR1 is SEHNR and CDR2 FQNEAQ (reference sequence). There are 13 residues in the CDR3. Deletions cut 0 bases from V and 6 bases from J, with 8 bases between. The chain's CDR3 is CASSLALNDGYTF. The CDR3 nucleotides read TGTGCCAGCAGCTTAGCCCTCAATGATGGCTACACCTTC.

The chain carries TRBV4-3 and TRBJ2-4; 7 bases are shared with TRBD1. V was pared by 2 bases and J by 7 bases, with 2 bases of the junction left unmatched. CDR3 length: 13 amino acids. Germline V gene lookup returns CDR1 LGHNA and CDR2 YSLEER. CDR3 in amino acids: CASSQNRGNIQYF. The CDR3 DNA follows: TGCGCCAGCAGCCAAAACAGGGGTAACATTCAGTACTTC.

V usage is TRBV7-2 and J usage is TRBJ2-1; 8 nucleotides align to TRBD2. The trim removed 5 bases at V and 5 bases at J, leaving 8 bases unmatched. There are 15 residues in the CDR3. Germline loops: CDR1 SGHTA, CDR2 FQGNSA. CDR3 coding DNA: TGTGCCAGCAGCATACATAGCGGGGTAAACAATGAGCAGTTCTTC. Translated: CASSIHSGVNNEQFF. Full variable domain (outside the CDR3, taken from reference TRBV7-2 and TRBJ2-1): GAGVSQSPSNKVTEKGKDVELRCDPISGHTALYWYRQSLGQGLEFLIYFQGNSAPDKSGLPSDRFSAERTGGSVSTLTIQRTQQEDSAVYLCASSIHSGVNNEQFFGPGTRLTVL.

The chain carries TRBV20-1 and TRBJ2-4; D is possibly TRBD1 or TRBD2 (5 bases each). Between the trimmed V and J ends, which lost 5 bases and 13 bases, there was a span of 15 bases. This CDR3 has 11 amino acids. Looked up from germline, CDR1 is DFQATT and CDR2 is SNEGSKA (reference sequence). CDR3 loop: CSAWGNRSQYF. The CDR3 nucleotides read TGCAGTGCTTGGGGGAACAGATCGCAGTACTTC.

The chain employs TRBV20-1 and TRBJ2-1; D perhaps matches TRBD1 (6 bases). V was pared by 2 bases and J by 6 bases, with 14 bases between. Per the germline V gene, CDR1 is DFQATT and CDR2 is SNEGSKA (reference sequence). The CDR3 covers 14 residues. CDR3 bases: TGCAGTGCTAGAATGCGACAGGCTATCAATGAGCAGTTCTTC. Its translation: CSARMRQAINEQFF.

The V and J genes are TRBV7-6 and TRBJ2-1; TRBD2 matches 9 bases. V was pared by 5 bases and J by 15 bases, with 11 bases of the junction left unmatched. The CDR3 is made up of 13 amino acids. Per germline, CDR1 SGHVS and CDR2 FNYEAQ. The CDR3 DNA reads TGTGCCAGCAGCCGTTCTAGCGGGGCACGGGGGTTCTTC. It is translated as CASSRSSGARGFF.

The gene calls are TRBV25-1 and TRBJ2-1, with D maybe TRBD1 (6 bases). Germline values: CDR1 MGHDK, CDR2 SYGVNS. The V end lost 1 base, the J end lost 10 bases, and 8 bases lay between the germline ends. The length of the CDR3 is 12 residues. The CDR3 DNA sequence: TGTGCCAGCAGTGAATGGGGACAAGAGCAGTTCTTC. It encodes CASSEWGQEQFF.

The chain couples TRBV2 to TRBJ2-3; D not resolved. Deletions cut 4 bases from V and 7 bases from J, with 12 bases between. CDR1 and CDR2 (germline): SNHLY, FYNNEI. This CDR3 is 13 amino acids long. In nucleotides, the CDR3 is TGTGCCAGCAGTGTTATAGCCTTGAATACGCAGTATTTT. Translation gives CASSVIALNTQYF.

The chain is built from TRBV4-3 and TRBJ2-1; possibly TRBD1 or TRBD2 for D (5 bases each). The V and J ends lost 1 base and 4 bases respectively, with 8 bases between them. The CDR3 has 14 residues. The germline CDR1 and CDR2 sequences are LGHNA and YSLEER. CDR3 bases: TGCGCCAGCAGCCAAGGGGACCATTACAATGAGCAGTTCTTC. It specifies CASSQGDHYNEQFF.

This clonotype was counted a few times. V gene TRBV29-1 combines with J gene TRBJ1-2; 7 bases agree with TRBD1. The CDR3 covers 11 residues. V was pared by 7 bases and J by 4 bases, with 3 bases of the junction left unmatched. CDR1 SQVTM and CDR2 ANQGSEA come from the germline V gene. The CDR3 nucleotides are TGCAGCGCCCGACAGGGCTATGGCTACACCTTC. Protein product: CSARQGYGYTF.

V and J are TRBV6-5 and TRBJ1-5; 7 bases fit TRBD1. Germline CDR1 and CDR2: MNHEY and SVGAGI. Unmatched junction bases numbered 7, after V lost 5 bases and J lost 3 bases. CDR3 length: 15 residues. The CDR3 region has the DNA TGTGCCAGCAGTACGACAGGGTTTGTCAATCAGCCCCAGCATTTT. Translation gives CASSTTGFVNQPQHF.

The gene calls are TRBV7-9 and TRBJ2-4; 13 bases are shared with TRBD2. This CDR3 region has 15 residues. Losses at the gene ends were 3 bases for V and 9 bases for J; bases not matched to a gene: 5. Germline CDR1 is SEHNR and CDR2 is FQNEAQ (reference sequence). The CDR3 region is CASSFQGLAGFIQYF. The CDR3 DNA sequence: TGTGCCAGCAGCTTCCAGGGACTAGCGGGGTTCATTCAGTACTTC.

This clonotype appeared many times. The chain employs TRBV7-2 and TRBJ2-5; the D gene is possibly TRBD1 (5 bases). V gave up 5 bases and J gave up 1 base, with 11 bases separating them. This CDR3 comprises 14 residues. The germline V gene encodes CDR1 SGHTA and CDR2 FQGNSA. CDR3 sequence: CASSPLGPQETQYF. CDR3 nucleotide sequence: TGTGCCAGCAGCCCCTTGGGGCCCCAAGAGACCCAGTACTTC.

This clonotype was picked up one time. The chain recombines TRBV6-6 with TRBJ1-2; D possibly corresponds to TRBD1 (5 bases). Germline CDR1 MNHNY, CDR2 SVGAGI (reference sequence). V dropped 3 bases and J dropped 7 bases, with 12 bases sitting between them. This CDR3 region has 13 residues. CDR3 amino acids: CASSYLSGTGYTF. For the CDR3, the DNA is TGTGCCAGCAGTTATTTAAGCGGGACTGGCTACACCTTC.

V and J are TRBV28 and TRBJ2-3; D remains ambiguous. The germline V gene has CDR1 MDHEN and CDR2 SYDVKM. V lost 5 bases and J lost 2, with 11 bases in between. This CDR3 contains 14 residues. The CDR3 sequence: CASSLPKYTDTQYF. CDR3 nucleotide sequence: TGTGCCAGCAGTCTGCCTAAGTACACAGATACGCAGTATTTT.

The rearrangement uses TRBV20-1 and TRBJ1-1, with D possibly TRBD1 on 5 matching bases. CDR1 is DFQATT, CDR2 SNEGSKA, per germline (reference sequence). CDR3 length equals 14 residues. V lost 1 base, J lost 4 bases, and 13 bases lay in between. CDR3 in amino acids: CSARGIGRGTEAFF. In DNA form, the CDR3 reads TGCAGTGCTAGAGGAATAGGGAGGGGCACTGAAGCTTTCTTT.

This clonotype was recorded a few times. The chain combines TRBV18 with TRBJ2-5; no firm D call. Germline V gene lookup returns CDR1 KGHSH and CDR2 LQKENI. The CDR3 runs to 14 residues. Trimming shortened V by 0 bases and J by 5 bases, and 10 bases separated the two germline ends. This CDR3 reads CASSPPGVSETQYF. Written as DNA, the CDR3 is TGTGCCAGCTCACCACCGGGCGTATCTGAGACCCAGTACTTC.

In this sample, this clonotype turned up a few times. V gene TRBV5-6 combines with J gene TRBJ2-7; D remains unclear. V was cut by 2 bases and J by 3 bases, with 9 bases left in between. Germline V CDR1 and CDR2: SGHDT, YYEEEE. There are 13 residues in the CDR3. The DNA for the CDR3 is TGTGCCAGCAGCTTCGGACCAGGCTACGAGCAGTACTTC. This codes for CASSFGPGYEQYF.

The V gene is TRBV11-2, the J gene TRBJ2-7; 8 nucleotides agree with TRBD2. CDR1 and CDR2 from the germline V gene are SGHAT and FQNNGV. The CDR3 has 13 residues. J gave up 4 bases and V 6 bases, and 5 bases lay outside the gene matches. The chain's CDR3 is CASRAGAKYEQYF. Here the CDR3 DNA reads TGTGCCAGCAGAGCGGGAGCAAAATACGAGCAGTACTTC. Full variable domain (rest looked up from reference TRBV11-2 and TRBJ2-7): EAGVAQSPRYKIIEKRQSVAFWCNPISGHATLYWYQQILGQGPKLLIQFQNNGVVDDSQLPKDRFSAERLKGVDSTLKIQPAKLEDSAVYLCASRAGAKYEQYFGPGTRLTVT.

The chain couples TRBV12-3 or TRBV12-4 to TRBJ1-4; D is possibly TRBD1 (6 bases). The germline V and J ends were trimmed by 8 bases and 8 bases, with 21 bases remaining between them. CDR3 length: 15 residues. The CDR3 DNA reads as TGTGCCAGCGGAATAAAAAGGGGGTTTAGCGAAAAACTGTTTTTT. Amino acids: CASGIKRGFSEKLFF.

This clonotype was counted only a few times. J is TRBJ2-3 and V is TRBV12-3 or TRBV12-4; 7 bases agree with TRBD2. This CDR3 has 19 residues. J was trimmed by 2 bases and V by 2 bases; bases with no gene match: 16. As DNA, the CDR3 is TGTGCCAGCAGTTTAAAACCGGAAAGCGGGGCCAGAACCACAGATACGCAGTATTTT. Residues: CASSLKPESGARTTDTQYF.

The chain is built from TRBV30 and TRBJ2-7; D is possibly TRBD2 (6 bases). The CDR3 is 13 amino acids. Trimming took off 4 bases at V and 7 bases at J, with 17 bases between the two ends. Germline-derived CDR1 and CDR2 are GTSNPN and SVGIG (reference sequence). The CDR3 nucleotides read TGTGCCTGGACCAGGGACTTGGAACGTGAGCAGTACTTC. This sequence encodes CAWTRDLEREQYF.

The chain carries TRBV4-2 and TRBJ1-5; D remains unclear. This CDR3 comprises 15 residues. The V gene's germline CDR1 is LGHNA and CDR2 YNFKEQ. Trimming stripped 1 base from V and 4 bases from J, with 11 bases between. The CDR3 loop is CASSQVGGWNQPQHF. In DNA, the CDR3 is TGTGCCAGCAGCCAAGTCGGAGGGTGGAATCAGCCCCAGCATTTT.

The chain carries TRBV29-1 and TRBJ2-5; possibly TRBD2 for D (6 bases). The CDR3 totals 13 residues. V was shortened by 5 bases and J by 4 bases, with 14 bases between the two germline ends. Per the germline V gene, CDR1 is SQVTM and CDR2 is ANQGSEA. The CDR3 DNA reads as TGCAGCGTTAATGACGGGAGCGCAGAGACCCAGTACTTC. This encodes CSVNDGSAETQYF.

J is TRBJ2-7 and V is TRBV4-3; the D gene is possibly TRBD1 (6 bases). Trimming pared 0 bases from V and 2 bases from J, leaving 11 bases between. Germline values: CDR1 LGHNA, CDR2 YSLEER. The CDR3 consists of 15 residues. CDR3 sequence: CASSQDKQGAYEQYF. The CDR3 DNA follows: TGCGCCAGCAGCCAAGACAAACAGGGCGCCTACGAGCAGTACTTC.

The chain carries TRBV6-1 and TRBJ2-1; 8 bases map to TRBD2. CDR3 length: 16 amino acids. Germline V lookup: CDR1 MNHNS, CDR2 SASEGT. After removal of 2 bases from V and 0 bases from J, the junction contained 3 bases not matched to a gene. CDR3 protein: CASSELAGRSYNEQFF. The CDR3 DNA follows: TGTGCCAGCAGTGAACTAGCGGGCCGCTCCTACAATGAGCAGTTCTTC.

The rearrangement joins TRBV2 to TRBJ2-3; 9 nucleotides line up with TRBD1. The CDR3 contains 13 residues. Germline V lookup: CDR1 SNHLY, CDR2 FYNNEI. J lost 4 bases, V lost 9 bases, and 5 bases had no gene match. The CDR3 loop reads CARGQGSPDTQYF. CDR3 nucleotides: TGTGCCAGGGGACAGGGCTCACCAGATACGCAGTATTTT.

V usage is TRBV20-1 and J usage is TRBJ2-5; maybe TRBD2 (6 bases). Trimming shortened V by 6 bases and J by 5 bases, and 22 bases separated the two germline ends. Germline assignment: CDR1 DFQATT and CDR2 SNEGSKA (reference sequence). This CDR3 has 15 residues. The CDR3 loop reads CSAIFRDLGSETQYF. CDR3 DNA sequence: TGCAGTGCAATTTTCCGGGACTTAGGGTCGGAGACCCAGTACTTC.

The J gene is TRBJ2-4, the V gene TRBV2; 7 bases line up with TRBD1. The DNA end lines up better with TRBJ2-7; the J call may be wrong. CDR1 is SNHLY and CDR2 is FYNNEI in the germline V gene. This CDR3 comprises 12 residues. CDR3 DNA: TGTGCCAGCATTAACAGGGGCTACGAGCAGTACTTC. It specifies CASINRGYEQYF.